This T cell receptor (beta chain) was sequenced during a study of identical twins. Study findings and constraints: Surplus twin overlap in beta out-of-frame sequences was less pronounced.

TCRdb reprocessed the 5' RACE reads with MiXCR, giving one entry per CDR3 protein. The sample lists about 530,000 distinct CDR3 sequences; around 24% were seen once. The donors were all healthy and Caucasian. Trimming shortened V by 3 bases and J by 5 bases, and 11 bases separated the two germline ends. The CDR3 extends over 14 amino acids. Germline V gives CDR1 LNHDA, CDR2 SQIVND (reference sequence). About this clonotype: Its antigen is unidentified.

This same sample was also part of a study on yellow fever vaccine responses in identical twins.

The clonotype originates from a woman younger than 30 in good health. The source material was CD4+ T cells sorted from blood. V and J are TRBV19 and TRBJ2-1, with D perhaps being TRBD1 or TRBD2 (5 bases each). The CDR3 region is CASSILGRDNEQFF. The CDR3 DNA sequence: TGTGCCAGTAGTATTTTGGGACGAGACAATGAGCAGTTCTTC.